This T cell receptor beta chain was sequenced during a study of naive and memory T cell subsets. V lost 7 bases to trimming and J lost 6 bases, with 22 bases between them. The CDR3 extends over 14 amino acids. CDR1 SQVTM and CDR2 ANQGSEA come from the germline V gene. In this sample, this clonotype turned up a few times. Its antigen remains unknown. Study results and caveats: In naive cells, over 90% of TCR sequences were seen only once.

Both TRBC1 and TRBC2 were covered by a beta constant-region primer of two equimolar oligonucleotides. A single record per CDR3 protein comes from TCRdb applying MiXCR to the UMI-ligation and nested PCR reads. The sample includes 130,000 to 150,000 distinct CDR3 sequences, approximately 17% of them seen just once. Input material: naive CD4+ T cells from blood. V gene TRBV29-1 combines with J gene TRBJ2-7; D perhaps matches TRBD1 (5 bases). This receptor was taken from a human donor in good health. The CDR3 bases are TGCAGCGCCCAGATAACAGGCAAGCGAGGCGAGCAGTACTTC. It translates to CSAQITGKRGEQYF.